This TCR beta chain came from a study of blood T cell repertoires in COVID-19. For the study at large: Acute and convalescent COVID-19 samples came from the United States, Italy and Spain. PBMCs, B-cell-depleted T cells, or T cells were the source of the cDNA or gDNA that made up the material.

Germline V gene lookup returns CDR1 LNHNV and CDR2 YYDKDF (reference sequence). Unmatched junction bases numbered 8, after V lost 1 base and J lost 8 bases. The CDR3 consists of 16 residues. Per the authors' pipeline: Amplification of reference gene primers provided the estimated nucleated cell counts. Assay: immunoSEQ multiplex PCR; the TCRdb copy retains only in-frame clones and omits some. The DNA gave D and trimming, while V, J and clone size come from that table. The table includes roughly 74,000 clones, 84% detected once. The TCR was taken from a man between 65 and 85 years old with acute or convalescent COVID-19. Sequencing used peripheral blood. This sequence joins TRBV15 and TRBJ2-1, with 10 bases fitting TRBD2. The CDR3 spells CATSRGSGRVGDEQFF. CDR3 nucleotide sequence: TGTGCCACCAGCAGAGGAAGCGGGAGGGTAGGGGATGAGCAGTTCTTC.